This TCR beta chain was sequenced for a study of cytomegalovirus exposure and HLA in healthy donors. Study results and caveats: Across donors, sequencing depth was assumed by presence/absence analyses to be roughly uniform. TCR beta sequences reportedly predicted most subjects' HLA-A and HLA-B alleles accurately. The productive fraction for most TCR beta V segments was about 87% or about 30% in an earlier analysis.

Germline CDR1 SGHRS, CDR2 YFSETQ. Trimming took 0 bases from V and 4 from J; bases not matched to a gene: 6. The CDR3 loop spans 16 amino acids. The PCR was carried out with 60 Vbeta primers and 13 Jbeta primers. Original processing notes: Later reanalysis found around 84 million unique TCR beta chains, roughly 10 million of them shared. TCRdb's copy holds only in-frame clones and misses some; the assay was immunoSEQ multiplex PCR. D and trimming come from the DNA, and the V and J calls and clone size come from that table. The repertoire includes 90,000 or so clones, about four fifths of them detected once, and roughly 30% sits in the top ten. Comment on this clone: Antigen: not known.

The clonotype originates from a middle-aged man in good health and CMV-seropositive. Specimen: PBMCs. This chain links TRBV5-1 with TRBJ2-1; the match to TRBD2 covers 8 bases. The CDR3 spells CASSLDRSGGYNEQFF. The CDR3 DNA reads TGCGCCAGCAGCTTGGATCGGTCGGGAGGGTACAATGAGCAGTTCTTC.